This paragraph reports one T cell receptor (beta chain). The source of the sample is a study of OX40 agonist ivuxolimab in advanced cancers. Overall study: Ivuxolimab was delivered to patients intravenously every 2 weeks at doses spanning 0.01 to 10 mg/kg.

V was pared by 3 bases and J by 2 bases, with 6 bases of the junction left unmatched. CDR1 SGHVS and CDR2 FQNEAQ come from the germline V gene. The CDR3 loop spans 16 amino acids. Here immunoSEQ multiplex PCR was the method, and the copy in TCRdb shows in-frame clones only, minus some. The sample holds 50,000 to 55,000 clones, roughly 84% seen once. The sequence came from an adult with an advanced solid tumor such as melanoma, head and neck, liver or kidney cancer. The specimen was CD4+ or CD8+ T cells sorted from blood, collected in a trial of the OX40 agonist ivuxolimab. The genes are TRBV7-8 and TRBJ2-2, with 7 bases fitting TRBD2. In DNA, the CDR3 is TGTGCCAGCAGCTTCTCTAGCGGAGGCAACACCGGGGAGCTGTTTTTT. This encodes CASSFSSGGNTGELFF. Full variable domain (rest looked up from reference TRBV7-8 and TRBJ2-2): GAGVSQSPRYKVAKRGQDVALRCDPISGHVSLFWYQQALGQGPEFLTYFQNEAQLDKSGLPSDRFFAERPEGSVSTLKIQRTQQEDSAVYLCASSFSSGGNTGELFFGEGSRLTVL.